Below, 22 T cell receptor beta chains from the same sample are listed, as sequenced in a study of response to subunit inactivated influenza vaccine (dated by TCRdb to the late 2010s). To prepare the library, RT-PCR was applied. For sequencing, an Illumina HiSeq 2500 was employed. The raw public reads went through TCRdb reprocessing: fastp at Q25, MiXCR clone calling, in-frame beta chains kept. Merged by CDR3 protein, the rows form single entries marked with the most common genes and DNA. This sample holds around 530,000 distinct CDR3 sequences; approximately 15% were observed only once. The top ten clones comprise less than 4% of the sample. Source: CD4+ T cells sorted from PBMCs, taken approximately 25 months after vaccination. These receptors originate from a man between 50 and 69 years old who received an inactivated influenza vaccine. Donor details come from another sample of the same person, matched by shared clones.

This clonotype was counted between two and nine times. V gene TRBV5-5 combines with J gene TRBJ2-1; 14 bases match TRBD2. Per germline, CDR1 SGHKS and CDR2 YYEKEE (reference sequence). The CDR3 runs to 15 residues. V was clipped by 3 bases and J by 8 bases; unmatched bases: 4. The CDR3: CASSWGLAGVHEQFF. The DNA for the CDR3 is TGTGCCAGCAGCTGGGGACTAGCGGGGGTCCATGAGCAGTTCTTC. The full variable domain, in which reference TRBV5-5 and TRBJ2-1 provide the parts outside the CDR3, is DAGVTQSPTHLIKTRGQQVTLRCSPISGHKSVSWYQQVLGQGPQFIFQYYEKEERGRGNFPDRFSARQFPNYSSELNVNALLLGDSALYLCASSWGLAGVHEQFFGPGTRLTVL.

V usage is TRBV28 and J usage is TRBJ2-3, with D possibly matching TRBD2 (5 bases). The germline V gene has CDR1 MDHEN and CDR2 SYDVKM. This CDR3 contains 14 residues. V was trimmed by 7 bases and J by 3 bases, leaving 14 bases between them. CDR3: CASIQGLRTDTQYF. The CDR3 nucleotides are TGTGCCAGCATCCAAGGACTGAGGACAGATACGCAGTATTTT.

This clonotype has more than one count but fewer than ten. V and J are TRBV7-9 and TRBJ1-1; D is unresolved. V was clipped by 1 base and J by 4 bases, with 16 bases between them. This CDR3 has 16 amino acids. Germline V gene data show CDR1 as SEHNR and CDR2 as FQNEAQ (reference sequence). This CDR3 is CASSLGIGLLSTEAFF. The CDR3 DNA follows: TGTGCCAGCAGCTTAGGTATTGGGTTACTGAGCACTGAAGCTTTCTTT.

V usage is TRBV10-1 and J usage is TRBJ2-3; no definite D call. Trimming removed 0 bases at V and 1 base at J, with 5 bases between. Germline CDR1 reads WNHNN; CDR2 reads SYGVQD (reference sequence). This CDR3 has 14 residues. CDR3 DNA sequence: TGCGCCAGCAGTGAGTCAGTGGGCACAGATACGCAGTATTTT. It encodes CASSESVGTDTQYF.

This clonotype has just a few counts. This chain links TRBV24-1 with TRBJ2-7; weak D call: TRBD1 (6 bases). This CDR3 has 17 amino acids. Germline CDR1 KGHDR, CDR2 SFDVKD. V lost 5 bases and J 2 bases, leaving 21 bases between the germline ends. The CDR3 DNA reads TGTGCCACCAGTGGCAAGGCGAACAGGGTGGGCACCTACGAGCAGTACTTC. Its protein is CATSGKANRVGTYEQYF.

This clonotype was recorded a few times. J is TRBJ2-3 and V is TRBV4-3; 7 bases match TRBD2. Germline CDR1 and CDR2: LGHNA and YSLEER. V lost 4 bases, J lost 6 bases, and 10 bases stayed unmatched. CDR3 size: 15 residues. CDR3 in amino acids: CASSPSGRGGDTQYF. CDR3 in DNA: TGCGCCAGCAGCCCCTCGGGGAGGGGTGGGGATACGCAGTATTTT.

There are many counts of this clonotype. The rearrangement links TRBV20-1 to TRBJ1-2, with D possibly matching TRBD1 (6 bases). V was cut by 1 base and J by 1 base, with 16 bases left in between. This CDR3 is built from 16 residues. Germline-derived CDR1 and CDR2 are DFQATT and SNEGSKA (reference sequence). This CDR3 reads CSARGGSVGGNYGYTF. CDR3 bases: TGCAGTGCTAGAGGGGGCAGCGTAGGGGGTAACTATGGCTACACCTTC.

The chain recombines TRBV3-1 with TRBJ2-1; D gene unclear. Germline-derived CDR1 and CDR2 are LGHDT and YNNKEL (reference sequence). Deletions cut 2 bases from V and 6 bases from J, with 8 bases between. The CDR3 consists of 13 residues. CDR3 sequence (DNA): TGTGCCAGCAGCCAAACAGTGATCAATGAGCAGTTCTTC. It translates to CASSQTVINEQFF.

This clonotype has a handful of counts. The chain recombines TRBV20-1 with TRBJ2-7, with D unresolved. V was cut by 1 base and J by 2 bases, with 12 bases left in between. CDR1 is DFQATT and CDR2 is SNEGSKA in the germline V gene (reference sequence). CDR3 size: 14 residues. The CDR3 protein is CSARAATAAYEQYF. The CDR3, as DNA: TGCAGTGCTAGAGCTGCGACCGCCGCCTACGAGCAGTACTTC.

This clonotype has ten or more counts. The chain employs TRBV4-2 and TRBJ2-4; D tentatively reads TRBD1 or TRBD2 (6 bases each). Germline V gives CDR1 LGHNA, CDR2 YNFKEQ. V lost 0 bases to trimming and J lost 8 bases, with 17 bases between them. The CDR3 extends over 16 amino acids. CDR3 sequence: CASSQDRRGRGYIQYF. CDR3 nucleotides: TGTGCCAGCAGCCAAGATCGGAGGGGGAGAGGATACATTCAGTACTTC.

The table lists this clonotype with a few counts. The V call is TRBV27, the J call TRBJ2-7; D may be TRBD1 (6 bases). V lost 6 bases, J lost 2 bases, and 14 bases lay in between. In germline, CDR1 is MNHEY, CDR2 SMNVEV (reference sequence). There are 14 residues in the CDR3. CDR3 DNA: TGTGCCAGCAGCCAAGGGACATCGACCTACGAGCAGTACTTC. Translation gives CASSQGTSTYEQYF.

This clonotype was counted only a few times. CDR3 region: CASSLESARGRSRIKADTQYF. CDR3 coding DNA: TGTGCCAGCAGCTTAGAGTCGGCCAGGGGGCGTTCAAGGATCAAGGCTGATACGCAGTATTTT. The chain is built from TRBV11-2 and TRBJ2-3, with 8 bases matching TRBD1. V shed 0 bases and J 6 bases; nucleotides not matched to a gene: 23. CDR3 length: 21 amino acids. The germline V gene encodes CDR1 SGHAT and CDR2 FQNNGV.

Only a few counts were recorded for this clonotype. This chain uses TRBV29-1 with TRBJ2-3, with D perhaps TRBD2 (6 bases). CDR3 length: 12 amino acids. CDR1 is SQVTM, CDR2 ANQGSEA, per germline. Trimming took off 7 bases at V and 2 bases at J, with 10 bases between the two ends. The CDR3 coding sequence is TGCAGCGGCGGGACCACCACAGATACGCAGTATTTT. Protein: CSGGTTTDTQYF.

This clonotype has only a few counts. A much bigger clone sits one base away, suggesting this may be a read error. The chain employs TRBV20-1 and TRBJ2-4; 9 bases line up with TRBD2. The CDR3 contains 14 residues. V shed 5 bases and J 6 bases; nucleotides not matched to a gene: 8. CDR1 and CDR2 from the germline V gene are DFQATT and SNEGSKA (reference sequence). This CDR3 reads CSASRGRAGNIQYF. The CDR3 DNA sequence: TGCAGTGCTTCTCGCGGGAGGGCCGGAAACATTCAGTACTTC.

V and J are TRBV11-2 and TRBJ2-1; no definite D call. CDR1 and CDR2 (germline): SGHAT, FQNNGV. Between the trimmed V and J ends, which lost 1 base and 8 bases, there was a span of 15 bases. There are 15 residues in the CDR3. Written as DNA, the CDR3 is TGTGCCAGCAGCTTAGTGGCACAGTCGTTCCATGAGCAGTTCTTC. This sequence encodes CASSLVAQSFHEQFF. The full variable domain, its missing parts supplied by reference TRBV11-2 and TRBJ2-1, is EAGVAQSPRYKIIEKRQSVAFWCNPISGHATLYWYQQILGQGPKLLIQFQNNGVVDDSQLPKDRFSAERLKGVDSTLKIQPAKLEDSAVYLCASSLVAQSFHEQFFGPGTRLTVL.

The chain has TRBV6-2 or TRBV6-3 and TRBJ2-2; tentative D call: TRBD2 (5 bases). Trimming removed 2 bases at V and 5 bases at J, with 12 bases between. CDR1 MNHEY and CDR2 SVGEGT come from the germline V gene. The length of the CDR3 is 15 residues. DNA for the CDR3: TGTGCCAGCAGTTACCCCGGACTTATGACCGGGGAGCTGTTTTTT. Amino acid sequence: CASSYPGLMTGELFF.

V usage is TRBV9 and J usage is TRBJ2-7; 10 bases map to TRBD2. The CDR3 runs 14 residues. The V and J ends lost 4 bases and 6 bases, in that order; junction bases with no gene match: 7. Per germline, CDR1 SGDLS and CDR2 YYNGEE. The CDR3 DNA reads as TGTGCCAGCAGCCCGTCCCCTAGCGGGAGCGAGCAGTACTTC. This translates into CASSPSPSGSEQYF.

The chain links TRBV12-3 or TRBV12-4 to TRBJ1-6; tentatively, D is TRBD1 (6 bases). V lost 2 bases and J lost 15, with 20 bases in between. The CDR3 loop spans 15 amino acids. CDR3 in DNA: TGTGCCAGCAGTTTAAATCCGGGACAATCGCGTCTCCTCCACTTT. This gives the protein CASSLNPGQSRLLHF.

This clonotype was seen a few times. The CDR3 nucleotides are TGTGCCAGCAGCTTAGGGTGGCCAGGCGGAAACACCATATATTTT. It yields the protein CASSLGWPGGNTIYF. The chain is built from TRBV7-8 and TRBJ1-3, with unresolved D. The germline V gene has CDR1 SGHVS and CDR2 FQNEAQ. With 1 base removed from V and 4 bases from J, the gap between germline ends came to 11 bases. The CDR3 sequence is 15 residues long.

This clonotype was recorded many times. J is TRBJ2-1 and V is TRBV9; a weak D match, TRBD2 (6 bases). The germline CDR1 and CDR2 sequences are SGDLS and YYNGEE. The ends were cut back, 4 bases at V and 2 bases at J, with 13 bases in the middle. This CDR3 contains 15 residues. For the CDR3, the DNA is TGTGCCAGCAGCCCGACGGGCGGGACCTACAATGAGCAGTTCTTC. Translated: CASSPTGGTYNEQFF.

CDR3 nucleotides: TGCAGTGTCATGGGACAAGTTGAAGCTTTCTTT. Translated, it gives CSVMGQVEAFF. The chain couples TRBV20-1 to TRBJ1-1; possibly TRBD1 for D (6 bases). V was shortened by 7 bases and J by 7 bases, with 13 bases between the two germline ends. CDR1 is DFQATT and CDR2 is SNEGSKA in the germline V gene (reference sequence). This CDR3 comprises 11 residues.

A few counts support this clonotype. The chain employs TRBV12-3 or TRBV12-4 and TRBJ2-7; 8 bases match TRBD1. This CDR3 is 15 amino acids long. V shed 6 bases, J shed 4 bases, and the junction held 11 bases outside the gene matches. CDR3 sequence reads: CASSLRGQGRYEQYF. In DNA form, the CDR3 reads TGTGCCAGCAGCCTTAGAGGACAGGGCCGGTACGAGCAGTACTTC.